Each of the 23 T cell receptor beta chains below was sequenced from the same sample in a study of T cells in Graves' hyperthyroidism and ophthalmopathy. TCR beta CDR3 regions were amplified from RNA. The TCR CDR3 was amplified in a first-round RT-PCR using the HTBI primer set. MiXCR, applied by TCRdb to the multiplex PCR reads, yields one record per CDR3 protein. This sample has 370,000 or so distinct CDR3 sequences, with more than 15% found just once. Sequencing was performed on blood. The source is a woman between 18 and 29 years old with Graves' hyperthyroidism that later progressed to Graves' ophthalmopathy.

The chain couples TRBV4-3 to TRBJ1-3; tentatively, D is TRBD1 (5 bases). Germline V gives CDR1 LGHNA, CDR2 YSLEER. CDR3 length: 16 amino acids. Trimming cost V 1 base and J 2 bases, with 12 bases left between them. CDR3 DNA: TGCGCCAGCAGCCAAGGGGGGTTGAGAGCTGGAAACACCATATATTTT. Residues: CASSQGGLRAGNTIYF.

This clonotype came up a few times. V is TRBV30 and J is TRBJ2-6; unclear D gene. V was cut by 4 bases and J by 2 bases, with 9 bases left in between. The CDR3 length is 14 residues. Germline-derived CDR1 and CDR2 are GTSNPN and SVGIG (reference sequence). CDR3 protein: CAWMNRAGANVLTF. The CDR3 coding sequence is TGTGCCTGGATGAATAGGGCTGGGGCCAACGTCCTGACTTTC.

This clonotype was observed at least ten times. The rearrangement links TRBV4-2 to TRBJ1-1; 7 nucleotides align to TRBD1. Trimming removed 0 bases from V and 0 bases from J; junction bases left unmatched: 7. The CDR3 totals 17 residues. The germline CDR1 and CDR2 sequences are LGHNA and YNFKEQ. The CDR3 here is CASSQDQGQLMNTEAFF. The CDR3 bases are TGTGCCAGCAGCCAAGATCAGGGACAGTTAATGAACACTGAAGCTTTCTTT.

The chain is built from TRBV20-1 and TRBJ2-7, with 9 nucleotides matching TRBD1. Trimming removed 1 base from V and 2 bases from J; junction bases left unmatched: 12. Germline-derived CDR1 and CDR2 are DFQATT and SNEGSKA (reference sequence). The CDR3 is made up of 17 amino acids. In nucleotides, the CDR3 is TGCAGTGCTAGAGGGGTCGCGACAGGGGGTCTCGCCTACGAGCAGTACTTC. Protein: CSARGVATGGLAYEQYF.

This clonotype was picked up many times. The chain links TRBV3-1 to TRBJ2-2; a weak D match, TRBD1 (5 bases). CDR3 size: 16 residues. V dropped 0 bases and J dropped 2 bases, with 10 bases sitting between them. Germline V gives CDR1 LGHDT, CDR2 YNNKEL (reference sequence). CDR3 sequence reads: CASSQERGTNTGELFF. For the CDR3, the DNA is TGTGCCAGCAGCCAAGAAAGGGGCACCAACACCGGGGAGCTGTTTTTT.

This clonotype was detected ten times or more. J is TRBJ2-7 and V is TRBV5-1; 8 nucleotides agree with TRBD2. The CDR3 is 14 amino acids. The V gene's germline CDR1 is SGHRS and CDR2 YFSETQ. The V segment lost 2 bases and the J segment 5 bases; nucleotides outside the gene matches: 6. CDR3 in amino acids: CASSLGLAGDEQYF. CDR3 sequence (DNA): TGCGCCAGCAGCTTAGGTCTAGCGGGTGACGAGCAGTACTTC. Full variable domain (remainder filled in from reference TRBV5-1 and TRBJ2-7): KAGVTQTPRYLIKTRGQQVTLSCSPISGHRSVSWYQQTPGQGLQFLFEYFSETQRNKGNFPGRFSGRQFSNSRSEMNVSTLELGDSALYLCASSLGLAGDEQYFGPGTRLTVT.

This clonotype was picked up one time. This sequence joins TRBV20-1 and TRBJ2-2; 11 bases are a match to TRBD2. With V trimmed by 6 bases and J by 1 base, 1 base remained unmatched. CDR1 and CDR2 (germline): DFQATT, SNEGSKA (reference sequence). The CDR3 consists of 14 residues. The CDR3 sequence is CSAGTSGNTGELFF. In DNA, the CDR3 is TGCAGTGCCGGGACTAGCGGGAACACCGGGGAGCTGTTTTTT.

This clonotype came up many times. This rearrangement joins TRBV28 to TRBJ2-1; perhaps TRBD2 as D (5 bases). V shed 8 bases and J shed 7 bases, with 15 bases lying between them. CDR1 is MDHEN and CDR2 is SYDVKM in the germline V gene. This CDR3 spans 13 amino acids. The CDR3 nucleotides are TGTGCCAGCGGGAGACCTGCCCTTAATGAGCAGTTCTTC. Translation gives CASGRPALNEQFF. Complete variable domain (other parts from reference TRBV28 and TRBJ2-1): DVKVTQSSRYLVKRTGEKVFLECVQDMDHENMFWYRQDPGLGLRLIYFSYDVKMKEKGDIPEGYSVSREKKERFSLILESASTNQTSMYLCASGRPALNEQFFGPGTRLTVL.

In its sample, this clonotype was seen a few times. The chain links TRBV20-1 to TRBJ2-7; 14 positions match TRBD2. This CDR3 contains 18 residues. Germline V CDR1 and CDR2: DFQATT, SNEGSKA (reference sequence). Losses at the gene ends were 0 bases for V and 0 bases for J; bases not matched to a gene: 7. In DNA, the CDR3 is TGCAGTGCTAGAGATGGACTAGCGGGAGGCTACCTCTCCTACGAGCAGTACTTC. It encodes CSARDGLAGGYLSYEQYF.

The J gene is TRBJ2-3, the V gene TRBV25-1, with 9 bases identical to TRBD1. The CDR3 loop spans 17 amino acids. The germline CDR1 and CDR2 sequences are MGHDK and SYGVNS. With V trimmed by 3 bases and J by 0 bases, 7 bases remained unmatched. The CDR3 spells CASSEKGQGISTDTQYF. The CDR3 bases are TGTGCCAGCAGTGAGAAGGGACAGGGAATTAGCACAGATACGCAGTATTTT.

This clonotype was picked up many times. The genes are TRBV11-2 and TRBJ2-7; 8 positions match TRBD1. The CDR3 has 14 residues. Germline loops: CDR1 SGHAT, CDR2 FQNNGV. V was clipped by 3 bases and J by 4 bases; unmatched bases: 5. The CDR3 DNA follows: TGTGCCAGCAGCTTCTACAGGGGGGAGTACGAGCAGTACTTC. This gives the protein CASSFYRGEYEQYF.

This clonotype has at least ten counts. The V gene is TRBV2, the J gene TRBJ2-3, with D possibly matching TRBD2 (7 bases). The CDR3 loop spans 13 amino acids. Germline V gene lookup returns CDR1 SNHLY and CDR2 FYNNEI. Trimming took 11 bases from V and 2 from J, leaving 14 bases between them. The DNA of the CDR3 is TGTGCCGGGGGGGCAGGGACCACAGATACGCAGTATTTT. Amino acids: CAGGAGTTDTQYF.

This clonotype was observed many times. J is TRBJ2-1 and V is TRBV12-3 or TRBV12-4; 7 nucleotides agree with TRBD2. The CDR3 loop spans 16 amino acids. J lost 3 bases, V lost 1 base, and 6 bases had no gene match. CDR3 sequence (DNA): TGTGCCAGCAGTTTAGGCAGTCTAGCGGTCTACAATGAGCAGTTCTTC. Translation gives CASSLGSLAVYNEQFF.

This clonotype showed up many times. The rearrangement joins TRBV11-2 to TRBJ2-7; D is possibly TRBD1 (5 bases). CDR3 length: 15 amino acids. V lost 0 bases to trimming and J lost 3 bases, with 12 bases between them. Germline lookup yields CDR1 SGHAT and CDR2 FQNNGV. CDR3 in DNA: TGTGCCAGCAGCTTAGATGCGGACGGACACTACGAGCAGTACTTC. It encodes CASSLDADGHYEQYF.

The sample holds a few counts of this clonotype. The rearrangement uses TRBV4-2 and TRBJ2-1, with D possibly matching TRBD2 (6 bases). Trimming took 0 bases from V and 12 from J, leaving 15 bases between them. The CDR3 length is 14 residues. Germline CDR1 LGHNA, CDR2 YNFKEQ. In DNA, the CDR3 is TGTGCCAGCAGCCAAGAGGGGCCGGGAGAGACGCAGTTCTTC. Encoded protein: CASSQEGPGETQFF.

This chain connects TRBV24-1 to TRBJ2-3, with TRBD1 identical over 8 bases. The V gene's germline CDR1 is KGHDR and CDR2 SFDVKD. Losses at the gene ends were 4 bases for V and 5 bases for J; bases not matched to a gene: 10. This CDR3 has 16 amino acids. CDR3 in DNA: TGTGCCACCAGTGACCCACCCGGACAGGGTATAGATACGCAGTATTTT. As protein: CATSDPPGQGIDTQYF.

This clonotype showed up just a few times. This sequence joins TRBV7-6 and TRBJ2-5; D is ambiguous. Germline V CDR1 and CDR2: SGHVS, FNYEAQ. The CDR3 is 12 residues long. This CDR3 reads CASRGFQETQYF. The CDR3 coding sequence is TGTGCTTCCAGAGGCTTCCAAGAGACCCAGTACTTC.

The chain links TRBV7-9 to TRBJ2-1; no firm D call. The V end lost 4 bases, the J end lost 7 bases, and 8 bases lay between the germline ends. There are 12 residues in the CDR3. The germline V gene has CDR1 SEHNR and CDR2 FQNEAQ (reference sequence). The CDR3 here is CASSSQKNEQFF. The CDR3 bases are TGTGCCAGCAGCTCCCAGAAGAATGAGCAGTTCTTC.

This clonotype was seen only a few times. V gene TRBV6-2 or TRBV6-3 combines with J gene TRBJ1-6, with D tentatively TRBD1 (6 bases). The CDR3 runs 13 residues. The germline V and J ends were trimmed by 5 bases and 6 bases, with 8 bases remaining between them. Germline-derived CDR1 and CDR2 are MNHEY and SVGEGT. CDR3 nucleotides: TGTGCCAGCAGTGGACAGACTAATTCACCCCTCCACTTT. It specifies CASSGQTNSPLHF.

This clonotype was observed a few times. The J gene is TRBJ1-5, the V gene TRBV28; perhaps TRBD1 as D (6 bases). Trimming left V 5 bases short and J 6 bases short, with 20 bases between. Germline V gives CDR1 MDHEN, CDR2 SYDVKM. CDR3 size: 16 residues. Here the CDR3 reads CASSTYQQGGGQPQHF. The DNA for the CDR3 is TGTGCCAGCAGTACATACCAACAGGGAGGAGGTCAGCCCCAGCATTTT.

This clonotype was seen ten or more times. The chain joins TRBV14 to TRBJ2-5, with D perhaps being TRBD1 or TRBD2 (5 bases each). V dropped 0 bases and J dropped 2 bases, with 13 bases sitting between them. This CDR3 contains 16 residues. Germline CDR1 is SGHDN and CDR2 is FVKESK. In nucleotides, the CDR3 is TGTGCCAGCAGCCAAGATCCGGGGCAGACTCAAGAGACCCAGTACTTC. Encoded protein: CASSQDPGQTQETQYF.

The CDR3 coding sequence is TGTGCCTGGATCGGGGGAGAAAGTACGGATACGCAGTATTTT. Translating gives CAWIGGESTDTQYF. The chain carries TRBV30 and TRBJ2-3; perhaps TRBD2 as D (6 bases). V lost 4 bases, J lost 6 bases, and 17 bases lay in between. CDR3 length: 14 amino acids. The germline CDR1 and CDR2 sequences are GTSNPN and SVGIG (reference sequence).

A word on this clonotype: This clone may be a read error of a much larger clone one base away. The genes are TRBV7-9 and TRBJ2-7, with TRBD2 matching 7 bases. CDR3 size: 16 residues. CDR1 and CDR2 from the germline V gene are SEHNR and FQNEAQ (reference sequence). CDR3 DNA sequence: TGTACCAGCAGCTTACCCCAGAGCGGGGCGGGCTACGAGCAGTACTTC. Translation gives CTSSLPQSGAGYEQYF. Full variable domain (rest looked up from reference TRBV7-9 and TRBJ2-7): DTGVSQNPRHKITKRGQNVTFRCDPISEHNRLYWYRQTLGQGPEFLTYFQNEAQLEKSRLLSDRFSAERPKGSFSTLEIQRTEQGDSAMYLCTSSLPQSGAGYEQYFGPGTRLTVT.